A single sample gave rise to the 15 T cell receptor beta chains below, sequenced in a study of post-analysis software for immune sequencing data. Prepared libraries of TCR beta cDNA carried unique molecular identifiers. TCRdb used MiXCR to reprocess the PCR reads, holding one entry per CDR3 protein. The data hold approximately 730,000 distinct CDR3 sequences, with more than 45% observed a single time. The study, taken as a whole, reports: Patients used five TRBV segments, including TRBV5-6, TRBV5-1 and TRBV20-1, more often than controls.

For these TCRs, the target antigens are not known. The sequencing sample was made of blood. These receptors were taken from a girl aged 10-17 years with multiple sclerosis.

The genes are TRBV29-1 and TRBJ1-2, with D tentatively TRBD1 (5 bases). Per the germline V gene, CDR1 is SQVTM and CDR2 is ANQGSEA. The CDR3 loop spans 13 amino acids. The V end was cut by 3 bases, the J end by 4 bases, with 12 bases between. The CDR3 region has the DNA TGCAGCGTTGAGGACGAGGGGAGCTATGGCTACACCTTC. It translates to CSVEDEGSYGYTF.

The CDR3 is CSVGDVVAGGEFF. CDR3 bases: TGCAGCGTTGGGGACGTGGTGGCGGGAGGGGAGTTCTTC. The V and J genes are TRBV29-1 and TRBJ2-1; 9 bases line up with TRBD2. The CDR3 is 13 residues long. The V gene end was trimmed by 4 bases and the J gene end by 14 bases; junction bases not matched to a gene: 12. Germline V CDR1 and CDR2: SQVTM, ANQGSEA.

This clonotype turned up a few times. The rearrangement joins TRBV15 to TRBJ2-7; the D is unclear. CDR1 is LNHNV, CDR2 YYDKDF, per germline (reference sequence). The V gene lost 0 bases and the J gene lost 2 bases, with 11 bases spanning the gap. This CDR3 is 15 amino acids long. CDR3 loop: CATSRDFGDPYEQYF. CDR3 in DNA: TGTGCCACCAGCAGAGATTTTGGAGACCCCTACGAGCAGTACTTC.

The chain has TRBV2 and TRBJ1-2; no reliable D call. V lost 2 bases and J lost 0, with 7 bases in between. Germline values: CDR1 SNHLY, CDR2 FYNNEI. The CDR3 is made up of 14 amino acids. CDR3: CASSERIANYGYTF. In DNA form, the CDR3 reads TGTGCCAGCAGTGAACGGATAGCTAACTATGGCTACACCTTC.

This clonotype was found many times. The V call is TRBV20-1, the J call TRBJ2-1, with D perhaps TRBD2 (6 bases). This CDR3 contains 14 residues. Germline CDR1 is DFQATT and CDR2 is SNEGSKA (reference sequence). The germline V and J ends were trimmed by 3 bases and 7 bases, with 16 bases remaining between them. The CDR3 here is CSASRLGVGNEQFF. The CDR3 region has the DNA TGCAGTGCTAGCCGACTAGGAGTGGGAAATGAGCAGTTCTTC.

The chain is built from TRBV12-3 or TRBV12-4 and TRBJ2-5, with 10 bases that match TRBD1. Trimming took 3 bases from V and 5 from J; bases not matched to a gene: 12. The CDR3 is 17 residues long. The CDR3 nucleotides are TGTGCCAGCAGTTTTATTCCGGGACAGGGGCGTGAGGAGACCCAGTACTTC. Protein sequence: CASSFIPGQGREETQYF.

There are a few counts of this clonotype. This sequence joins TRBV29-1 and TRBJ2-3, with TRBD2 as a possible D gene (6 bases). The germline V gene has CDR1 SQVTM and CDR2 ANQGSEA. The length of the CDR3 is 14 residues. Trimming removed 3 bases from V and 0 bases from J, with 10 bases in between. CDR3 region: CSVEGGLSTDTQYF. In DNA, the CDR3 is TGCAGCGTTGAGGGAGGCCTTAGCACAGATACGCAGTATTTT.

This chain connects TRBV7-6 to TRBJ2-4, with 7 bases fitting TRBD2. This CDR3 is built from 16 residues. Germline V gene data show CDR1 as SGHVS and CDR2 as FNYEAQ. V trimming: 4 bases; J trimming: 4 bases; junction bases outside the gene matches: 10. The CDR3 coding sequence is TGTGCCAGCAGCTACATACTAGCGACGCTTAAAAACATTCAGTACTTC. Translated: CASSYILATLKNIQYF.

The chain has TRBV18 and TRBJ2-5; D unclear. V lost 6 bases to trimming and J lost 5 bases, with 16 bases between them. Germline V CDR1 and CDR2: KGHSH, LQKENI. There are 14 residues in the CDR3. CDR3 sequence: CASSTRGVGETQYF. CDR3 in DNA: TGTGCCAGCTCCACCCGTGGCGTGGGCGAGACCCAGTACTTC. Variable domain in full (rest from reference TRBV18 and TRBJ2-5): NAGVMQNPRHLVRRRGQEARLRCSPMKGHSHVYWYRQLPEEGLKFMVYLQKENIIDESGMPKERFSAEFPKEGPSILRIQQVVRGDSAAYFCASSTRGVGETQYFGPGTRLLVL.

The count of this clonotype is one. V and J are TRBV30 and TRBJ2-3; TRBD2 might be the D (6 bases). Trimming left V 7 bases short and J 2 bases short, with 16 bases between. Germline CDR1 GTSNPN, CDR2 SVGIG (reference sequence). This CDR3 has 14 residues. The chain's CDR3 is CASARGLDTDTQYF. As DNA, the CDR3 is TGTGCCTCGGCCCGGGGGTTGGACACAGATACGCAGTATTTT.

V and J are TRBV30 and TRBJ2-4; D is possibly TRBD1 (6 bases). The J call may be incorrect, as the DNA end agrees better with TRBJ2-7. The CDR3 consists of 12 residues. CDR1 is GTSNPN and CDR2 is SVGIG in the germline V gene (reference sequence). This CDR3 is CAWITGPYEQYF. The CDR3 DNA is TGTGCCTGGATCACAGGGCCCTACGAGCAGTACTTC.

This clonotype was observed a few times. The chain links TRBV5-1 to TRBJ2-5; possible D gene TRBD1, 6 bases. Germline-derived CDR1 and CDR2 are SGHRS and YFSETQ. The CDR3 is made up of 14 amino acids. V was shortened by 4 bases and J by 6 bases, with 16 bases between the two germline ends. The CDR3 DNA is TGCGCCAGCAGCCTGGGGGCCGAGGATAAGACCCAGTACTTC. Protein: CASSLGAEDKTQYF.

In this sample, this clonotype turned up a few times. The chain has TRBV27 and TRBJ1-1, with D tentatively TRBD1 (6 bases). The germline CDR1 and CDR2 sequences are MNHEY and SMNVEV (reference sequence). The V end lost 5 bases, the J end lost 4 bases, and 11 bases lay between the germline ends. This CDR3 is built from 13 residues. The DNA of the CDR3 is TGTGCCAGCAGTCCTACAGGGTTCACTGAAGCTTTCTTT. It is translated as CASSPTGFTEAFF.

The CDR3 loop reads CASSGSQGQPQHF. The CDR3, as DNA: TGTGCCAGCAGTGGCTCGCAGGGTCAGCCCCAGCATTTT. The chain employs TRBV9 and TRBJ1-5; possible D gene TRBD1, 5 bases. CDR3 length: 13 amino acids. The ends were cut back, 5 bases at V and 6 bases at J, with 12 bases in the middle. CDR1 is SGDLS and CDR2 is YYNGEE in the germline V gene. The full variable domain, its missing parts supplied by reference TRBV9 and TRBJ1-5, is DSGVTQTPKHLITATGQRVTLRCSPRSGDLSVYWYQQSLDQGLQFLIQYYNGEERAKGNILERFSAQQFPDLHSELNLSSLELGDSALYFCASSGSQGQPQHFGDGTRLSIL.

This clonotype was seen once. This chain links TRBV7-6 with TRBJ1-1, with TRBD1 matching over 7 bases. V was clipped by 1 base and J by 11 bases; unmatched bases: 7. The CDR3 has 13 amino acids. Germline CDR1 is SGHVS and CDR2 is FNYEAQ. The CDR3 region has the DNA TGTGCCAGCAGCTTAGGGGGAGGGGGCAAGGCTTTCTTT. It codes for CASSLGGGGKAFF.